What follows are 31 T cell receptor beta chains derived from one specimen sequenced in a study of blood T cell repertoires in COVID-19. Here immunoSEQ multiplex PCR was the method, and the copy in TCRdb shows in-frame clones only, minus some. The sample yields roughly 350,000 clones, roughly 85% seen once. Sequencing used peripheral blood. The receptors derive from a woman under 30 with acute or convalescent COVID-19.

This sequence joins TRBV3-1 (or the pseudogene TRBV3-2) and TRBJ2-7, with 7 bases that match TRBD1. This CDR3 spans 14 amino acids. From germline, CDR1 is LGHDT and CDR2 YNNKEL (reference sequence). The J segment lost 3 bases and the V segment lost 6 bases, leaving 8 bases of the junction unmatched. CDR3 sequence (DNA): TGTGCCAGCAGTCCACAGGGGACAAACTACGAGCAGTACTTC. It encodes CASSPQGTNYEQYF.

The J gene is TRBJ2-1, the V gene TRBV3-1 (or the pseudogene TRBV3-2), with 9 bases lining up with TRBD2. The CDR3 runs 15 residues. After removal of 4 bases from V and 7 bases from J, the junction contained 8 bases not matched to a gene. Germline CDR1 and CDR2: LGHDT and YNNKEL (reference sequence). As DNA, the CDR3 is TGTGCCAGCAGCCCAGGGAGCGGGGGGAATAATGAGCAGTTCTTC. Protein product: CASSPGSGGNNEQFF.

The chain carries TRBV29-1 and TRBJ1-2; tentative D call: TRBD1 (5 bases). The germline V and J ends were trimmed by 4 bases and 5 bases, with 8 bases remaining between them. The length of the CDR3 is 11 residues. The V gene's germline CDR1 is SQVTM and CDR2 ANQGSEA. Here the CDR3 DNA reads TGCAGCGTTGGACAGCTTTATGGCTACACCTTC. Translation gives CSVGQLYGYTF. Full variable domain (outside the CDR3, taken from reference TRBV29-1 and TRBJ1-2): SAVISQKPSRDICQRGTSLTIQCQVDSQVTMMFWYRQQPGQSLTLIATANQGSEATYESGFVIDKFPISRPNLTFSTLTVSNMSPEDSSIYLCSVGQLYGYTFGSGTRLTVV.

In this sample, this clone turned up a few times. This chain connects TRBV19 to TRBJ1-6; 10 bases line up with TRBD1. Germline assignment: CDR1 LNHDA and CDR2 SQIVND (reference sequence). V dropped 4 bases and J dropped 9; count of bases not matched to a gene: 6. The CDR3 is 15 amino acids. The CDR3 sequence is CASSTDRGHGSPLHF. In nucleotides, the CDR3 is TGTGCCAGTAGTACCGACAGGGGGCACGGTTCACCCCTCCACTTT.

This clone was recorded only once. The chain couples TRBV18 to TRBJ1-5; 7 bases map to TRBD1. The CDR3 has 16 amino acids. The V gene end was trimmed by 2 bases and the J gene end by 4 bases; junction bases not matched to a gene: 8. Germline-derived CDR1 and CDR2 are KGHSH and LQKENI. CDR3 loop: CASSPTTGTDNQPQHF. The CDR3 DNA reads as TGTGCCAGCTCACCAACGACCGGGACAGATAATCAGCCCCAGCATTTT.

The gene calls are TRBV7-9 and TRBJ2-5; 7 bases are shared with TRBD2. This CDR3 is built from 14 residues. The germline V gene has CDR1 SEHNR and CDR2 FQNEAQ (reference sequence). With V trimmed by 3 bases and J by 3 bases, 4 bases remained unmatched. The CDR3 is CASSLRLAEETQYF. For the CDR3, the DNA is TGTGCCAGCAGCTTGAGGCTAGCGGAAGAGACCCAGTACTTC. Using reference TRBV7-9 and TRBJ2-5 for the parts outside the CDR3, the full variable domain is DTGVSQNPRHKITKRGQNVTFRCDPISEHNRLYWYRQTLGQGPEFLTYFQNEAQLEKSRLLSDRFSAERPKGSFSTLEIQRTEQGDSAMYLCASSLRLAEETQYFGPGTRLLVL.

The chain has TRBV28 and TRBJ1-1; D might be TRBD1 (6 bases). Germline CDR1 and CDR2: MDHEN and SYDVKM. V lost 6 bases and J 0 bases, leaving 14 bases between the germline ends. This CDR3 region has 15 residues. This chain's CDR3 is CASRLRGQLNTEAFF. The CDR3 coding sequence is TGTGCCAGCAGACTCAGGGGACAACTGAACACTGAAGCTTTCTTT. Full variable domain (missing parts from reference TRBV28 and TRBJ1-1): DVKVTQSSRYLVKRTGEKVFLECVQDMDHENMFWYRQDPGLGLRLIYFSYDVKMKEKGDIPEGYSVSREKKERFSLILESASTNQTSMYLCASRLRGQLNTEAFFGQGTRLTVV.

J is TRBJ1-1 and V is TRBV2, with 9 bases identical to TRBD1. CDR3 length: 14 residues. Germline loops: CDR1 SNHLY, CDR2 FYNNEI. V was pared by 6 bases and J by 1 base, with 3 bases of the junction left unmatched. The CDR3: CASSPQGANTEAFF. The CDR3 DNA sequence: TGTGCCAGCAGCCCACAGGGGGCGAACACTGAAGCTTTCTTT.

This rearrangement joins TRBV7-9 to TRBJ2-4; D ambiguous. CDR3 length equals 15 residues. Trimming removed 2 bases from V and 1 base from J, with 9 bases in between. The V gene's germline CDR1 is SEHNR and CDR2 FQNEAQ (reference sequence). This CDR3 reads CASSLLGEAKNIQYF. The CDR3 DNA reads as TGTGCCAGCAGCTTACTAGGCGAGGCCAAAAACATTCAGTACTTC. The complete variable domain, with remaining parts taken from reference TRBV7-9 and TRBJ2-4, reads DTGVSQNPRHKITKRGQNVTFRCDPISEHNRLYWYRQTLGQGPEFLTYFQNEAQLEKSRLLSDRFSAERPKGSFSTLEIQRTEQGDSAMYLCASSLLGEAKNIQYFGAGTRLSVL.

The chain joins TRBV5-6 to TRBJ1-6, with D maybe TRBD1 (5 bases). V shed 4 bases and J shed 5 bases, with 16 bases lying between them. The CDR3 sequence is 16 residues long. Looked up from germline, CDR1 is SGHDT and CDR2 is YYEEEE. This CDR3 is CASSGLRGGHNSPLHF. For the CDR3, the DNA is TGTGCCAGCAGCGGTTTGCGGGGGGGTCATAATTCACCCCTCCACTTT.

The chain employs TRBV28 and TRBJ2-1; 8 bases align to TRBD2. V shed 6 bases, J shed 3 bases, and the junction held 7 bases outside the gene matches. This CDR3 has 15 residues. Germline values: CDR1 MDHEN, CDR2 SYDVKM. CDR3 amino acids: CASRQAGVNYNEQFF. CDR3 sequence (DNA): TGTGCCAGCAGACAAGCGGGAGTAAACTACAATGAGCAGTTCTTC.

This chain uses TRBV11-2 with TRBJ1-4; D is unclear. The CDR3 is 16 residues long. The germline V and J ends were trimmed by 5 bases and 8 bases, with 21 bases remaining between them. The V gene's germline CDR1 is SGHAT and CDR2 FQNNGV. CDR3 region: CASSPRYKAVEEKLFF. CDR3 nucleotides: TGTGCCAGCAGCCCGCGTTATAAGGCGGTGGAAGAAAAACTGTTTTTT.

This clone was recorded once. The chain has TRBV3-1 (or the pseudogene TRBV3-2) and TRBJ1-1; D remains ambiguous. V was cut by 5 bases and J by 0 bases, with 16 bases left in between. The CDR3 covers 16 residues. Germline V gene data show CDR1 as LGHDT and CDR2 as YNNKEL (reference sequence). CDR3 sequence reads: CASSSRSGVMNTEAFF. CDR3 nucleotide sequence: TGTGCCAGCAGCTCCAGGAGCGGTGTAATGAACACTGAAGCTTTCTTT.

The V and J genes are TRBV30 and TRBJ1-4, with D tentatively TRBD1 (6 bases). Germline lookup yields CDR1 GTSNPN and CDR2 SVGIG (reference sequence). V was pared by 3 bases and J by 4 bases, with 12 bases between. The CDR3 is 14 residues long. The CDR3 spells CAWSTGYSNEKLFF. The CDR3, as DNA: TGTGCCTGGAGCACAGGGTATAGTAATGAAAAACTGTTTTTT.

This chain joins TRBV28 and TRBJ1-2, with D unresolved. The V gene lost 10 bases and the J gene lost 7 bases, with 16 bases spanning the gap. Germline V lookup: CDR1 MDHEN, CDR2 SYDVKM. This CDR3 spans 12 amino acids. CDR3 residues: CATSLGSRGYTF. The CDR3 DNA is TGTGCCACCTCACTCGGGTCTCGTGGCTACACCTTC.

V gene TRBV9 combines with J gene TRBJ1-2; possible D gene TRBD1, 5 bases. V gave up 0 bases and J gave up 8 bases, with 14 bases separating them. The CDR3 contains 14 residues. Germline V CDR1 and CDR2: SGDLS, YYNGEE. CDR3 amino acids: CASSVGQGAGGYTF. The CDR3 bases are TGTGCCAGCAGCGTAGGGCAAGGGGCAGGGGGCTACACCTTC.

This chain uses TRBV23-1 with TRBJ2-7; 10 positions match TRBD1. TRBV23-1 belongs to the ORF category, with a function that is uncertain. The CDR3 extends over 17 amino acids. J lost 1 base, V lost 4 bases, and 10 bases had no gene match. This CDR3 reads CASSLRSRTGGSYEQYF. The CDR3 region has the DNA TGCGCCAGCAGTCTTCGGAGCCGGACAGGGGGATCCTACGAGCAGTACTTC.

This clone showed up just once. In DNA form, the CDR3 reads TGTGCCAGTAGTATAGATTTTGACAGCCAAGAGACCCAGTACTTC. Amino acids: CASSIDFDSQETQYF. The chain combines TRBV19 with TRBJ2-5, with D possibly matching TRBD1 (5 bases). Trimming left V 0 bases short and J 1 base short, with 9 bases between. Germline assignment: CDR1 LNHDA and CDR2 SQIVND (reference sequence). This CDR3 spans 15 amino acids.

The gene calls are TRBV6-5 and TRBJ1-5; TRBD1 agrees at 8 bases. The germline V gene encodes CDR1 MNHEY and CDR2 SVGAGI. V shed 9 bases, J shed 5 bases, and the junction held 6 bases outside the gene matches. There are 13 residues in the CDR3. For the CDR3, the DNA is TGTGCCAGTATGGACAGGGAGCATCAGCCCCAGCATTTT. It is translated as CASMDREHQPQHF.

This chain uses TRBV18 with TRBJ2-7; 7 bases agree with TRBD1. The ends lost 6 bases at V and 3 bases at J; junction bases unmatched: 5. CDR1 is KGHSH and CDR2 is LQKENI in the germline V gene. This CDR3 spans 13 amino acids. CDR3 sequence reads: CASSPDRFYEQYF. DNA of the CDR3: TGTGCCAGCTCCCCGGACAGGTTCTACGAGCAGTACTTC.

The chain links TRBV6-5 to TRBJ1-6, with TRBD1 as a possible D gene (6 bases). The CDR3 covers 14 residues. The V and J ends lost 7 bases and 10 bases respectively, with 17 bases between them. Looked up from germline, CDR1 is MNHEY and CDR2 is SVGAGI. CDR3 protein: CASNPTGRRSPLHF. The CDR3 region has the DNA TGTGCCAGCAATCCTACAGGGAGACGGTCACCCCTCCACTTT.

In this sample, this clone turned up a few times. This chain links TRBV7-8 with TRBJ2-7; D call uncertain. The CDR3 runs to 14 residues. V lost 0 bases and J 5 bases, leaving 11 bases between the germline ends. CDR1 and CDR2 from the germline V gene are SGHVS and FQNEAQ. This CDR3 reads CASSLASARHEQYF. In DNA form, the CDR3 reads TGTGCCAGCAGCTTAGCGTCGGCGAGGCACGAGCAGTACTTC.

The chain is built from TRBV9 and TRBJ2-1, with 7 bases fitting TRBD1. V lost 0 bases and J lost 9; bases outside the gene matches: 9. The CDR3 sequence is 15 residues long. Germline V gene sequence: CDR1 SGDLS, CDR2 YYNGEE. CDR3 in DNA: TGTGCCAGCAGCGTAGAGGGGGCTGATATGGGTGAGCAGTTCTTC. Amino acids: CASSVEGADMGEQFF.

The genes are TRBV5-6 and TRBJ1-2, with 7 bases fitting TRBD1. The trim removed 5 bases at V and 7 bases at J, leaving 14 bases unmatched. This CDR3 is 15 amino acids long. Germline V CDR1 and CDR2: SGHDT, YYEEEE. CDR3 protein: CASSRDNRGLFGYTF. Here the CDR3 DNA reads TGTGCCAGCAGTCGTGATAACAGGGGTTTATTTGGCTACACCTTC. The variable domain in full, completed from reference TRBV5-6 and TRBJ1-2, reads DAGVTQSPTHLIKTRGQQVTLRCSPKSGHDTVSWYQQALGQGPQFIFQYYEEEERQRGNFPDRFSGHQFPNYSSELNVNALLLGDSALYLCASSRDNRGLFGYTFGSGTRLTVV.

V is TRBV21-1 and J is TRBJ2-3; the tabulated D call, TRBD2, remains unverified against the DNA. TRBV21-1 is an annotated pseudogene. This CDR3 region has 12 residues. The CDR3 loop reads CASSESWDTQYF. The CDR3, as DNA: TGTGCCAGCAGCGAGTCTTGGGATACGCAGTATTTT.

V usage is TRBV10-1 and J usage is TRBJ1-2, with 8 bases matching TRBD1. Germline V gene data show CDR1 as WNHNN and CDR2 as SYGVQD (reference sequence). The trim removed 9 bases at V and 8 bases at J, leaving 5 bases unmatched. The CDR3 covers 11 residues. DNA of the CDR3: TGCGCCAGAGGGGACAGGATGGGCTACACCTTC. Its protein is CARGDRMGYTF.

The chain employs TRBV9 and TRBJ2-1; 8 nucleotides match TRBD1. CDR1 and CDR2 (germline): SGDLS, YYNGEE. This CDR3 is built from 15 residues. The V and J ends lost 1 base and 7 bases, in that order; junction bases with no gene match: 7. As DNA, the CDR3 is TGTGCCAGCAGCGTAACACAGGGGGAGACGAATGAGCAGTTCTTC. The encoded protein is CASSVTQGETNEQFF.

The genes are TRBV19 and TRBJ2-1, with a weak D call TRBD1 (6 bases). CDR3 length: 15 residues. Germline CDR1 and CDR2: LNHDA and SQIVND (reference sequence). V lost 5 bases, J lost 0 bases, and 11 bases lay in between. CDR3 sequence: CASSPRGRSYNEQFF. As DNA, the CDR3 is TGTGCCAGTAGTCCCAGGGGACGCTCCTACAATGAGCAGTTCTTC.

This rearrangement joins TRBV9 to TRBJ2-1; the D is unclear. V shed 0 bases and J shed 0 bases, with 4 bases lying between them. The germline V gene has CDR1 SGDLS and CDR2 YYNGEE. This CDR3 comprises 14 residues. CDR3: CASSVASSYNEQFF. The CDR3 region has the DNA TGTGCCAGCAGCGTAGCTAGCTCCTACAATGAGCAGTTCTTC.

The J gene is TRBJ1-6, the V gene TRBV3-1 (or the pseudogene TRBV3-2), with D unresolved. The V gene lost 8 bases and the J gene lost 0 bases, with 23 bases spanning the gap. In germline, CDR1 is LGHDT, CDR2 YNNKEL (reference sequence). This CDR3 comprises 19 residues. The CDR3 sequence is CASRSGQSDFTSYNSPLHF. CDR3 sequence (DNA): TGTGCCAGCCGATCCGGCCAGTCAGACTTCACCTCCTATAATTCACCCCTCCACTTT.

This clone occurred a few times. The CDR3 bases are TGTGCCAGCAGTGTGGGGCAGGGGGGCGATGGCTACACCTTC. Residues: CASSVGQGGDGYTF. The chain has TRBV2 and TRBJ1-2; 7 positions agree with TRBD1. This CDR3 has 14 amino acids. Per germline, CDR1 SNHLY and CDR2 FYNNEI. The J segment lost 6 bases and the V segment lost 4 bases, leaving 8 bases of the junction unmatched.